The rows below give T cell receptor beta chains drawn from one sample of a study of blood T cell repertoires in COVID-19. The repertoire was sequenced with immunoSEQ multiplex PCR; TCRdb's copy has only in-frame clones and lacks some. The table shows over 250,000 clones, with 85% to 90% occurring only once. Material for sequencing was PBMCs or T cells enriched from blood (not recorded which). These TCRs come from a woman under 30 who had recovered from COVID-19. Both conserved end residues are trimmed from each CDR3.

14,TRBJ1-2,TRBV2,ASSEGANLRYYGYT
12,TRBJ1-5,TRBV19,ASHDRVGNQPQH
15,TRBJ2-3,TRBV3-1/TRBV3-2,ASSRALAGASPDTQY
14,TRBJ2-7,TRBV11-2,ASSLGILAGAREQY
12,TRBJ1-1,TRBV5-1,ASSPGTGNTEAF
12,TRBJ1-2,TRBV7-2,ASSSWDSNYGYT
11,TRBJ2-1,TRBV11-3,ASSLVPSGGQF
14,TRBJ1-5,TRBV4-1,ASSQVSPYSNQPQH
11,TRBJ2-2,TRBV5-1,ASSLLHTGELF
10,TRBJ2-1,TRBV10-3,AIGGGDNEQF
13,TRBJ2-3,TRBV9,ASSVESSRSDTQY
13,TRBJ2-5,TRBV5-1,ASSLTDRDRETQY
11,TRBJ2-3,TRBV28,ASSLSGTDTQY
13,TRBJ2-7,TRBV7-9,ASSPTRGGLYEQY
13,TRBJ1-5,TRBV28,ASSFGRRYYQPQH
12,TRBJ1-2,TRBV6-5,ASTPDAQGHGYT
13,TRBJ2-2,TRBV18,ASSRQGAGLEELF
14,TRBJ1-1,TRBV14,ASSQGGLGRNTEAF
13,TRBJ1-2,TRBV24-1,ATSDPTTAGYGYT
13,TRBJ1-1,TRBV19,ASSIPGQENTEAF
11,TRBJ2-3,TRBV27,ASRAGGRDTQY
11,TRBJ2-1,TRBV27,ASSPNEGNEQF
12,TRBJ1-3,TRBV2,ASSFDTSGNTIY
12,TRBJ2-2,TRBV11-3,ASSPERGSGELF
13,TRBJ1-2,TRBV3-1/TRBV3-2,ASTPYRDNSYGYT
12,TRBJ1-5,TRBV5-6,ASSLARVNQPQH
11,TRBJ1-5,TRBV27,ASSGRPGQPQH
11,TRBJ2-1,TRBV5-1,ASSLLFADEQF
13,TRBJ1-5,TRBV5-1,ASSSGQGIDQPQH
13,TRBJ1-2,TRBV19,ASRRDRGSAYGYT
13,TRBJ2-3,TRBV3-1/TRBV3-2,ASSHPGTGADTQY
16,TRBJ1-5,TRBV2,ASSEGVVGRSLYQPQH
13,TRBJ2-7,TRBV28,ASTKMGGVPYEQY
12,TRBJ1-1,TRBV12-5,ASGLSGWGDEAF
9,TRBJ2-1,TRBV2,AILPRDKPF
15,TRBJ2-3,TRBV18,ASSPRAGVPSTDTQY
14,TRBJ2-3,TRBV11-2,ASSPGTGVHTDTQY
13,TRBJ2-2,TRBV7-9,ASSLARANTGELF
11,TRBJ1-1,TRBV2,ASRPEGLSEAF
12,TRBJ2-1,TRBV7-3,ASSLSSRGGEQF
13,TRBJ2-3,TRBV19,ASSIGGGGTDTQY
16,TRBJ2-5,TRBV3-1/TRBV3-2,ASSPRLAGGPGEETQY
10,TRBJ2-1,TRBV12-3/TRBV12-4,ASRRQGGEQF